The 10 T cell receptor beta chains in this list originate from one sample, sequenced in a study of T cell responses to AZD1222 COVID-19 vaccine. Clones were sequenced by immunoSEQ multiplex PCR, and TCRdb holds only the in-frame ones, with some missing. The profile covers over 60,000 clones, with around 86% appearing a single time and around 24% taken by the ten largest. The sequences come from peripheral blood, collected on day 0 of AZD1222 vaccination. All receptors derive from an adult in good health.

The chain carries TRBV5-5 and TRBJ2-7; TRBD1 agrees at 10 bases. CDR1 and CDR2 (germline): SGHKS, YYEKEE (reference sequence). With V trimmed by 2 bases and J by 2 bases, 4 bases remained unmatched. This CDR3 has 15 residues. CDR3 amino acids: CASSFTGTGAYEQYF. The CDR3 nucleotides read TGTGCCAGCAGCTTTACCGGGACAGGGGCCTACGAGCAGTACTTC.

CDR3: CSVDRSNTEAFF. The CDR3 DNA is TGCAGCGTTGACAGATCCAACACTGAAGCTTTCTTT. This chain uses TRBV29-1 with TRBJ1-1, with D hard to call. The CDR3 loop spans 12 amino acids. Trimming cost V 3 bases and J 2 bases, with 7 bases left between them. Germline CDR1 is SQVTM and CDR2 is ANQGSEA.

The count of this clone is one. The CDR3 is CASSLSRDQTNEKLFF. CDR3 sequence (DNA): TGTGCCAGCAGTTTATCCCGGGACCAAACTAATGAAAAACTGTTTTTT. This chain links TRBV28 with TRBJ1-4, with TRBD1 as a possible D gene (5 bases). Trimming pared 1 base from V and 1 base from J, leaving 10 bases between. Germline assignment: CDR1 MDHEN and CDR2 SYDVKM. The CDR3 covers 16 residues.

V gene TRBV3-1 (or the pseudogene TRBV3-2) combines with J gene TRBJ1-2, with D uncertain. The CDR3 totals 13 residues. Germline assignment: CDR1 LGHDT and CDR2 YNNKEL (reference sequence). V shed 1 base and J shed 4 bases, with 7 bases lying between them. CDR3 DNA: TGTGCCAGCAGCCAAGCACAGACCTATGGCTACACCTTC. It is translated as CASSQAQTYGYTF.

This chain links TRBV7-2 with TRBJ2-2; the D is unclear. This CDR3 contains 14 residues. Germline CDR1 SGHTA, CDR2 FQGNSA. Trimming removed 1 base at V and 0 bases at J, with 3 bases between. The CDR3 region is CASSLDANTGELFF. The DNA for the CDR3 is TGTGCCAGCAGCTTAGACGCGAACACCGGGGAGCTGTTTTTT.

This chain joins TRBV11-1 and TRBJ1-2; unclear D gene. The CDR3 runs 15 residues. The germline V gene encodes CDR1 SGHAT and CDR2 FQDESV (reference sequence). Trimming stripped 5 bases from V and 4 bases from J, with 17 bases between. The CDR3 loop reads CASSPRASEPYGYTF. The CDR3 DNA sequence: TGTGCCAGCAGCCCTAGGGCCTCAGAGCCCTATGGCTACACCTTC.

The CDR3 loop is CASRYSSYEQYF. The CDR3 bases are TGTGCCAGCAGGTACAGCTCCTACGAGCAGTACTTC. The chain uses TRBV2 and TRBJ2-7; D not resolved. Germline lookup yields CDR1 SNHLY and CDR2 FYNNEI. The CDR3 covers 12 residues. V gave up 6 bases and J gave up 0 bases, with 6 bases separating them.

This chain uses TRBV6-5 with TRBJ2-3; 8 bases align to TRBD2. V shed 8 bases and J 2 bases; nucleotides not matched to a gene: 6. Looked up from germline, CDR1 is MNHEY and CDR2 is SVGAGI. This CDR3 has 14 amino acids. This CDR3 reads CASQGLATTDTQYF. The CDR3 nucleotides read TGTGCCAGCCAAGGACTAGCCACCACAGATACGCAGTATTTT.

The V call is TRBV5-5, the J call TRBJ1-2, with D unresolved. The CDR3 covers 13 residues. Trimming left V 2 bases short and J 7 bases short, with 12 bases between. The germline CDR1 and CDR2 sequences are SGHKS and YYEKEE (reference sequence). CDR3 bases: TGTGCCAGCAGCTTAGGACTCGCGGGTGGCTACACCTTC. It codes for CASSLGLAGGYTF.

The genes are TRBV2 and TRBJ1-2, with D possibly matching TRBD1 (5 bases). This CDR3 comprises 14 residues. Trimming cost V 4 bases and J 0 bases, with 9 bases left between them. Germline V gene sequence: CDR1 SNHLY, CDR2 FYNNEI. Here the CDR3 reads CASSGETANYGYTF. CDR3 DNA: TGTGCCAGCAGTGGGGAGACAGCTAACTATGGCTACACCTTC.